This entry lists 24 T cell receptor beta chains sequenced from one sample in a study of vaccination effects on CD4 cells after COVID-19. Their cognate antigens are unknown. The data were produced by immunoSEQ multiplex PCR, yet TCRdb's version contains in-frame clones alone and is incomplete. This table holds 37,000 or so clones, roughly 62% found once. ViraFEST used viral peptide pools to expand antigen-specific CD4+ T cells before sequencing. With about 9 days of culture completed, CD4+ T cells were isolated. None of the vaccinated had previously contracted SARS-CoV-2, and their nucleocapsid antibodies tested negative. This specimen consisted of CD4+ T cells from PBMCs cultured with HCoV-OC43 spike peptides, obtained before COVID-19 vaccination. Subset reported: HCoV-OC43 spike overlapping peptide pool stimulation. The receptors originated from a human donor who received a COVID-19 vaccine.

In DNA form, the CDR3 reads TGCGCCAGCAGCTTGCGACTAGCGGGAGGGCTCGGCGGGGAGCTGTTTTTT. This translates into CASSLRLAGGLGGELFF. The gene calls are TRBV5-1 and TRBJ2-2, with 14 bases fitting TRBD2. In germline, CDR1 is SGHRS, CDR2 YFSETQ. V gave up 1 base and J gave up 7 bases; unmatched junction bases: 6. This CDR3 region has 17 residues. The whole variable domain, remainder taken from reference TRBV5-1 and TRBJ2-2, is KAGVTQTPRYLIKTRGQQVTLSCSPISGHRSVSWYQQTPGQGLQFLFEYFSETQRNKGNFPGRFSGRQFSNSRSEMNVSTLELGDSALYLCASSLRLAGGLGGELFFGEGSRLTVL.

This clone was recorded a few times. V usage is TRBV5-1 and J usage is TRBJ1-6; a possible D gene is TRBD1 (5 bases). CDR1 and CDR2 from the germline V gene are SGHRS and YFSETQ. Deletions cut 7 bases from V and 6 bases from J, with 17 bases between. CDR3 length: 15 amino acids. This chain's CDR3 is CASSQGRGSNSPLHF. Written as DNA, the CDR3 is TGCGCCAGCTCCCAGGGACGCGGTAGTAATTCACCCCTCCACTTT.

The chain joins TRBV30 to TRBJ2-7; D is ambiguous. V was trimmed by 2 bases and J by 0 bases, leaving 8 bases between them. The CDR3 consists of 13 residues. Germline CDR1 is GTSNPN and CDR2 is SVGIG (reference sequence). CDR3 nucleotide sequence: TGTGCCTGGAGTCGTGTCAGCTCCTACGAGCAGTACTTC. It specifies CAWSRVSSYEQYF.

This clone was found a few times. V usage is TRBV14 and J usage is TRBJ1-4, with D hard to call. This CDR3 is 15 amino acids long. The V gene's germline CDR1 is SGHDN and CDR2 FVKESK. Trimming shortened V by 0 bases and J by 6 bases, and 11 bases separated the two germline ends. The CDR3 DNA sequence: TGTGCCAGCAGCCAAGATACGAGGGATCATGAAAAACTGTTTTTT. The encoded protein is CASSQDTRDHEKLFF.

The genes are TRBV9 and TRBJ1-5; the D is unclear. Deletions cut 0 bases from V and 0 bases from J, with 7 bases between. This CDR3 has 15 amino acids. In germline, CDR1 is SGDLS, CDR2 YYNGEE. In DNA form, the CDR3 reads TGTGCCAGCAGCGTAGGAGGAAATAGCAATCAGCCCCAGCATTTT. It codes for CASSVGGNSNQPQHF.

The chain has TRBV5-1 and TRBJ2-7; no clear D gene. The CDR3 extends over 13 amino acids. Germline V gives CDR1 SGHRS, CDR2 YFSETQ. V lost 2 bases, J lost 1 base, and 7 bases lay in between. CDR3 sequence reads: CASSFAASYEQYF. The CDR3 nucleotides are TGCGCCAGCAGCTTCGCAGCGTCCTACGAGCAGTACTTC. The entire variable domain, with the rest obtained from reference TRBV5-1 and TRBJ2-7, is as follows: KAGVTQTPRYLIKTRGQQVTLSCSPISGHRSVSWYQQTPGQGLQFLFEYFSETQRNKGNFPGRFSGRQFSNSRSEMNVSTLELGDSALYLCASSFAASYEQYFGPGTRLTVT.

The chain joins TRBV6-5 to TRBJ2-7; D possibly corresponds to TRBD1 (5 bases). Germline CDR1 MNHEY, CDR2 SVGAGI. V was clipped by 11 bases and J by 2 bases, with 13 bases between them. This CDR3 is 12 amino acids long. The CDR3: CAGSTGTYEQYF. The CDR3 DNA reads TGTGCCGGCTCAACAGGTACCTACGAGCAGTACTTC.

The rearrangement links TRBV4-2 to TRBJ2-7; 10 nucleotides agree with TRBD2. Germline loops: CDR1 LGHNA, CDR2 YNFKEQ. After removal of 0 bases from V and 2 bases from J, the junction contained 7 bases not matched to a gene. This CDR3 is built from 17 residues. CDR3 residues: CASSQEWVLAGAYEQYF. For the CDR3, the DNA is TGTGCCAGCAGCCAAGAATGGGTGCTAGCGGGGGCCTACGAGCAGTACTTC.

The chain couples TRBV4-1 to TRBJ2-7; 9 nucleotides align to TRBD2. The ends lost 1 base at V and 7 bases at J; junction bases unmatched: 14. Germline V gives CDR1 MGHRA, CDR2 YSYEKL. The CDR3 is made up of 17 amino acids. CDR3 amino acids: CASSQVDMGLALGEQYF. The CDR3 DNA reads TGCGCCAGCAGCCAAGTCGATATGGGACTAGCATTGGGGGAGCAGTACTTC.

The rearrangement joins TRBV6-5 to TRBJ1-4; D is uncertain. The CDR3 runs to 14 residues. Germline lookup yields CDR1 MNHEY and CDR2 SVGAGI. The V end lost 6 bases, the J end lost 8 bases, and 16 bases lay between the germline ends. CDR3 sequence reads: CASRARNDGEKLFF. The CDR3 DNA sequence: TGTGCCAGCAGAGCGAGAAACGATGGGGAAAAACTGTTTTTT.

The chain carries TRBV27 and TRBJ2-2; 7 nucleotides match TRBD1. CDR3 length equals 13 residues. V lost 9 bases to trimming and J lost 5 bases; unmatched junction nucleotides: 6. In germline, CDR1 is MNHEY, CDR2 SMNVEV (reference sequence). The CDR3 spells CARHRGDTGELFF. In DNA, the CDR3 is TGTGCCAGACACAGGGGAGATACCGGGGAGCTGTTTTTT.

This rearrangement joins TRBV5-5 to TRBJ2-1; 12 bases fit TRBD2. The V gene's germline CDR1 is SGHKS and CDR2 YYEKEE (reference sequence). Losses at the gene ends were 4 bases for V and 4 bases for J; bases not matched to a gene: 3. The CDR3 extends over 15 amino acids. CDR3 bases: TGTGCCAGCAGCGTAACTAGCGGGAGGTACAATGAGCAGTTCTTC. Translation: CASSVTSGRYNEQFF.

This rearrangement joins TRBV6-5 to TRBJ2-7; either TRBD1 or TRBD2 may fit D (5 bases each). Germline CDR1 reads MNHEY; CDR2 reads SVGAGI. V lost 0 bases to trimming and J lost 3 bases, with 6 bases between them. CDR3 size: 13 residues. The CDR3 here is CASSYSRGYEQYF. The CDR3 DNA sequence: TGTGCCAGCAGTTACTCGAGGGGCTACGAGCAGTACTTC.

The genes are TRBV5-1 and TRBJ2-5; either TRBD1 or TRBD2 may fit D (5 bases each). This CDR3 is built from 14 residues. Between the trimmed V and J ends, which lost 0 bases and 6 bases, there was a span of 12 bases. The germline V gene encodes CDR1 SGHRS and CDR2 YFSETQ. Written as DNA, the CDR3 is TGCGCCAGCAGCTTGGATTTCCAGGGACAGACCCAGTACTTC. Amino acids: CASSLDFQGQTQYF.

This chain links TRBV11-3 with TRBJ2-1; D is unresolved. CDR1 SGHNT and CDR2 YENEEA come from the germline V gene. This CDR3 contains 15 residues. Trimming cost V 2 bases and J 1 base, with 9 bases left between them. The CDR3 sequence is CASSLLSGSYNEQFF. CDR3 DNA: TGTGCCAGCAGCTTACTTAGTGGGTCCTACAATGAGCAGTTCTTC.

Written as DNA, the CDR3 is TGTGCCAGCAGCCAGACTAAAAACTATGGCTACACCTTC. Amino acids: CASSQTKNYGYTF. This chain joins TRBV12-3 or TRBV12-4 and TRBJ1-2; D uncertain. The V end was cut by 6 bases, the J end by 2 bases, with 10 bases between. CDR3 length: 13 residues.

The genes are TRBV6-6 and TRBJ2-7; 10 bases are a match to TRBD2. CDR3 length: 14 residues. V was clipped by 8 bases and J by 6 bases; unmatched bases: 10. Germline CDR1 is MNHNY and CDR2 is SVGAGI (reference sequence). CDR3 region: CASSTGTSDPEQYF. In DNA form, the CDR3 reads TGTGCCAGCTCCACCGGGACTAGCGACCCCGAGCAGTACTTC.

J is TRBJ2-1 and V is TRBV10-3, with D unresolved. Germline CDR1 is ENHRY and CDR2 is SYGVKD. The CDR3 extends over 17 amino acids. The V and J ends lost 6 bases and 5 bases respectively, with 23 bases between them. The CDR3 coding sequence is TGTGCCATCAGCGAAGGGTATGACCCCCTCACTAACAATGAGCAGTTCTTC. Protein sequence: CAISEGYDPLTNNEQFF.

The chain carries TRBV19 and TRBJ1-6, with D perhaps matching TRBD1 (5 bases). The CDR3 runs to 15 residues. Germline CDR1 reads LNHDA; CDR2 reads SQIVND (reference sequence). V lost 3 bases to trimming and J lost 7 bases, with 13 bases between them. The CDR3 DNA reads TGTGCCAGTAGTATCACCACAGGTTCCAATTCACCCCTCCACTTT. Its translation is CASSITTGSNSPLHF.

The CDR3 region is CASMSGTGRQPQHF. For the CDR3, the DNA is TGTGCCAGCATGAGCGGGACAGGGCGACAGCCCCAGCATTTT. The rearrangement uses TRBV2 and TRBJ1-5, with 9 nucleotides matching TRBD1. The CDR3 runs to 14 residues. V lost 7 bases to trimming and J lost 7 bases; unmatched junction nucleotides: 8. CDR1 and CDR2 from the germline V gene are SNHLY and FYNNEI. Full variable domain (remainder filled in from reference TRBV2 and TRBJ1-5): EPEVTQTPSHQVTQMGQEVILRCVPISNHLYFYWYRQILGQKVEFLVSFYNNEISEKSEIFDDQFSVERPDGSNFTLKIRSTKLEDSAMYFCASMSGTGRQPQHFGDGTRLSIL.

J is TRBJ2-5 and V is TRBV7-8, with 12 bases identical to TRBD2. In germline, CDR1 is SGHVS, CDR2 FQNEAQ. CDR3 length: 16 amino acids. V gave up 5 bases and J gave up 5 bases; unmatched junction bases: 9. The CDR3 spells CASSQTSGSFYETQYF. The DNA for the CDR3 is TGTGCCAGCAGCCAGACTAGCGGGAGCTTTTACGAGACCCAGTACTTC.

The genes are TRBV6-6 and TRBJ2-7; possible D gene TRBD2, 6 bases. V shed 7 bases and J shed 0 bases, with 13 bases lying between them. CDR1 is MNHNY and CDR2 is SVGAGI in the germline V gene (reference sequence). This CDR3 contains 14 residues. This chain's CDR3 is CASKRGGDSYEQYF. CDR3 in DNA: TGTGCCAGCAAACGGGGAGGTGACTCCTACGAGCAGTACTTC.

The chain joins TRBV18 to TRBJ1-5; D call uncertain. Looked up from germline, CDR1 is KGHSH and CDR2 is LQKENI. V gave up 6 bases and J gave up 0 bases, with 15 bases separating them. The CDR3 extends over 16 amino acids. Here the CDR3 DNA reads TGTGCCAGCTCCCCGGGTAGGGTAAATAGCAATCAGCCCCAGCATTTT. This gives the protein CASSPGRVNSNQPQHF.

V is TRBV5-1 and J is TRBJ1-5; D is ambiguous. The CDR3 is 15 residues long. Looked up from germline, CDR1 is SGHRS and CDR2 is YFSETQ. V lost 4 bases and J 3 bases, leaving 14 bases between the germline ends. The CDR3 DNA sequence: TGCGCCAGCAGCCTGTCGGGCGTGCTCAATCAGCCCCAGCATTTT. It codes for CASSLSGVLNQPQHF.